These T cell receptor beta chains were read from a single sample in a study of T-cell reconstitution after alpha-beta-depleted transplantation in children. MiXCR, applied by TCRdb to the PCR reads, yields one record per CDR3 protein. The sample carries about 350,000 distinct CDR3 sequences, about a sixth recorded once. The sequences come from PBMCs, mostly from graft donor cells, collected 360 days after TCRalphabeta/CD19-depleted stem cell transplant. These receptors all stem from a male patient aged 2-15 years who had a stem cell transplant for acute lymphoblastic leukemia, so the T cells may come from the graft donor. The CDR3 runs from the conserved cysteine through the conserved F or W. A D gene is named only where the DNA matches it firmly. Size tells how often a clone was seen (once, few, many) or the class of an expanded clone, and some rows leave it out.

>.|TRBV29-1|many|TRBJ2-1
TGCAGCGGCGTATGGGGGAGCTCCTACAATGAGCAGTTCTTC
CSGVWGSSYNEQFF
>.|TRBV5-6|.|TRBJ2-1
TGTGCCAGCAGCTCCGGGCTCCGCGAGCAGTTCTTC
CASSSGLREQFF
>TRBD2|TRBV20-1|few|TRBJ2-2
TGCAGTGCTAGAGATAGCGGGAGGAACACCGGGGAGCTGTTTTTT
CSARDSGRNTGELFF
>TRBD2|TRBV20-1|.|TRBJ2-1
TGCAGTGCAGGACTAGCGGGGACCTACAATGAGCAGTTCTTC
CSAGLAGTYNEQFF
>.|TRBV28|few|TRBJ1-5
TGTGCCAGCAGCGCTTTCTGGGGGCGAGGCAATCAGCCCCAGCATTTT
CASSAFWGRGNQPQHF
>TRBD2|TRBV4-1|.|TRBJ2-3
TGCGCCAGCAGCCAGGTGGGGCTAGCGGCAGATACGCAGTATTTT
CASSQVGLAADTQYF
>.|TRBV11-3|few|TRBJ2-1
TGTGCCAGCAGCTTAGATTACGGGAGCTACAATGAGCAGTTCTTC
CASSLDYGSYNEQFF
>TRBD2|TRBV4-3|few|TRBJ2-7
TGCGCCAGCAGCCAAACTAGCGGGAGGGGCTACGAGCAGTACTTC
CASSQTSGRGYEQYF
>TRBD1|TRBV24-1|many|TRBJ2-5
TGTGCCACCAGTGATCCTCCGACAGGGCCCAACGGAGAGACCCAGTACTTC
CATSDPPTGPNGETQYF
>.|TRBV20-1|.|TRBJ2-4
TGCAGTGTGGGACACCCCGAAAGTGTCATTCAGTACTTC
CSVGHPESVIQYF
>TRBD2|TRBV9|few|TRBJ2-1
TGTGCCAGCAGCGTGGGTTATGGGGGAGGGCCAAGAAATGAGCAGTTCTTC
CASSVGYGGGPRNEQFF
>.|TRBV9|few|TRBJ2-1
TGTGCCAGCAGCCCCCCCGACATAGGCCCAATCAATGAGCAGTTCTTC
CASSPPDIGPINEQFF
>TRBD2|TRBV7-7|few|TRBJ2-5
TGTGTTAGACACGCTTTTAACGGGAGCGGGAAAGAGACCCAGTACTTC
CVRHAFNGSGKETQYF